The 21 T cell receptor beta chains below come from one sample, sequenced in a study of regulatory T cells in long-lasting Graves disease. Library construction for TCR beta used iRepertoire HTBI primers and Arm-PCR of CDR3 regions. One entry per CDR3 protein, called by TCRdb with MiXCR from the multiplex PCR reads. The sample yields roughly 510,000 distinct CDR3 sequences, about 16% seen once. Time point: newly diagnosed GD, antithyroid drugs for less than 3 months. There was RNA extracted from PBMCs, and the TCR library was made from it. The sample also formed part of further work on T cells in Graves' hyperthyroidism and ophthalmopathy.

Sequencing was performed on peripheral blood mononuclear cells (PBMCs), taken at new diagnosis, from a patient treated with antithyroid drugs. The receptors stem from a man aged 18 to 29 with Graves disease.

The CDR3 loop reads CAWSDLGGSGANVLTF. For the CDR3, the DNA is TGTGCCTGGAGTGACCTCGGCGGCTCTGGGGCCAACGTCCTGACTTTC. This chain links TRBV30 with TRBJ2-6; D not resolved. There are 16 residues in the CDR3. Germline V gives CDR1 GTSNPN, CDR2 SVGIG (reference sequence). The ends were cut back, 1 base at V and 0 bases at J, with 10 bases in the middle. Together with reference TRBV30 and TRBJ2-6, the CDR3 gives the full variable domain: SQTIHQWPATLVQPVGSPLSLECTVEGTSNPNLYWYRQAAGRGLQLLFYSVGIGQISSEVPQNLSASRPQDRQFILSSKKLLLSDSGFYLCAWSDLGGSGANVLTFGAGSRLTVL.

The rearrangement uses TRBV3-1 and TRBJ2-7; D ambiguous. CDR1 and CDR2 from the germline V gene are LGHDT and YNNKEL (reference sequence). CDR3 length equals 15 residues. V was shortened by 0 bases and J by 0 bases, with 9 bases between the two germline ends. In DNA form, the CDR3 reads TGTGCCAGCAGCCAAGACTCCACCCTCTCCTACGAGCAGTACTTC. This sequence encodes CASSQDSTLSYEQYF.

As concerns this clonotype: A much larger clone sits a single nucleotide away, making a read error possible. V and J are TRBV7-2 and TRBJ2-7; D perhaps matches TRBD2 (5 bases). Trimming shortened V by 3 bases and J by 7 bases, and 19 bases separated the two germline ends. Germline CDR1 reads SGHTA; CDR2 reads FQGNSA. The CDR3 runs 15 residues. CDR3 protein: CASSLSSLRGNEQYF. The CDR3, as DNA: TGTGCCAGCAGCTTGTCTAGCCTTCGAGGTAATGAGCAGTACTTC.

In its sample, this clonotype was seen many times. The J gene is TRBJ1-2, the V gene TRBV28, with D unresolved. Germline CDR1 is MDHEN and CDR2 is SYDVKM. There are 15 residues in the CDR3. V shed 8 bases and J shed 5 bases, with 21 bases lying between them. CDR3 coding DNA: TGTGCCAGCGGGGAGGGCCAAAAGGCATTATATGGCTACACCTTC. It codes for CASGEGQKALYGYTF.

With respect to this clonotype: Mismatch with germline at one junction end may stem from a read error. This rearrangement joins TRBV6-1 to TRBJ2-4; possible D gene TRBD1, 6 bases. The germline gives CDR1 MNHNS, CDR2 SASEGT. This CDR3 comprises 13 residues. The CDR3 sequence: CASGLDSKDIQYF. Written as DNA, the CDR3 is TGTGCCAGCGGTCTGGACAGCAAAGACATTCAGTACTTC.

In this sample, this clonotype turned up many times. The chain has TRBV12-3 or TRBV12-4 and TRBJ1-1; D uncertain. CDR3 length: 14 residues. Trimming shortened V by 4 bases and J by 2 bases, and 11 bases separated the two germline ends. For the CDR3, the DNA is TGTGCCAGCAGTTCCCCCCAGTCAAACACTGAAGCTTTCTTT. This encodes CASSSPQSNTEAFF.

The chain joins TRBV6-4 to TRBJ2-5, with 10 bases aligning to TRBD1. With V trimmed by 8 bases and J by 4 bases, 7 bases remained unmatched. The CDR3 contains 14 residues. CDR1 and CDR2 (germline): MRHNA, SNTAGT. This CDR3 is CASDRDRGGETQYF. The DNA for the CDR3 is TGTGCCAGCGACCGGGACAGGGGCGGAGAGACCCAGTACTTC.

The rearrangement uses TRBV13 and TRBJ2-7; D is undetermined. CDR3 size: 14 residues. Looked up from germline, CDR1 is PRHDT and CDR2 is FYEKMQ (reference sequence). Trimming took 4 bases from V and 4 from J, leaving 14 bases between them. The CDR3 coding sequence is TGTGCCAGCAGCTCCCGGCGCGCCCAATACGAGCAGTACTTC. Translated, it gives CASSSRRAQYEQYF.

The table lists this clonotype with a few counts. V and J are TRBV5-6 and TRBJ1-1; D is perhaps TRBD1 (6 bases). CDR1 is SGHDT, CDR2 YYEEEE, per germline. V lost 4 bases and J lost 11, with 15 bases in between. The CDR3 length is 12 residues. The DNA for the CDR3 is TGTGCCAGCAGCGGGGGGCTTTTGAGTGCTTTCTTT. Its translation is CASSGGLLSAFF.

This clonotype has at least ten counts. CDR3 residues: CASSSYMDRVNTGELFF. As DNA, the CDR3 is TGTGCCAGCAGTTCCTACATGGACAGGGTGAACACCGGGGAGCTGTTTTTT. This chain uses TRBV12-3 or TRBV12-4 with TRBJ2-2; TRBD1 agrees at 8 bases. The length of the CDR3 is 17 residues. V dropped 4 bases and J dropped 1; count of bases not matched to a gene: 8.

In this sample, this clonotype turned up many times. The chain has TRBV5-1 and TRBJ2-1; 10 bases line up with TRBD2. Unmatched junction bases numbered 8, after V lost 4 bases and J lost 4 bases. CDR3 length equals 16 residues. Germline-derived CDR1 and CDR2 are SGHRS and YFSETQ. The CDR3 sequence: CASSISGTSVYNEQFF. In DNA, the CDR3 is TGCGCCAGCAGCATATCCGGGACTAGCGTATACAATGAGCAGTTCTTC. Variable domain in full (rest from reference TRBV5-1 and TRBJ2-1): KAGVTQTPRYLIKTRGQQVTLSCSPISGHRSVSWYQQTPGQGLQFLFEYFSETQRNKGNFPGRFSGRQFSNSRSEMNVSTLELGDSALYLCASSISGTSVYNEQFFGPGTRLTVL.

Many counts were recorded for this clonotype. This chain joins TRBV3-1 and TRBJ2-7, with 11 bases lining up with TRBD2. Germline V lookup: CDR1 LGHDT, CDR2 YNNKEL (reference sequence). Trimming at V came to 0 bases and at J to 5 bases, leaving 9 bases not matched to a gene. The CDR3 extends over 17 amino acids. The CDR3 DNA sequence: TGTGCCAGCAGCCAAGATCTCTCTAGCGGGAGGATCCACGAGCAGTACTTC. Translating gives CASSQDLSSGRIHEQYF.

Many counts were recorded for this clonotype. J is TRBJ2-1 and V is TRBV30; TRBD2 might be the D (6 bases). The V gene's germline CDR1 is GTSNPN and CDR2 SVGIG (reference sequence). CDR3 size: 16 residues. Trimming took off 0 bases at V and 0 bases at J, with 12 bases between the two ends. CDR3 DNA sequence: TGTGCCTGGAGTGTACTTGGGAGGAGCTCCTACAATGAGCAGTTCTTC. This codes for CAWSVLGRSSYNEQFF.

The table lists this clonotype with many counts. CDR3 nucleotide sequence: TGCAGCGTTGAGCTATTTAACACAGATACGCAGTATTTT. It encodes CSVELFNTDTQYF. The V and J genes are TRBV29-1 and TRBJ2-3; D is ambiguous. The CDR3 has 13 residues. The V gene's germline CDR1 is SQVTM and CDR2 ANQGSEA. V gave up 3 bases and J gave up 2 bases, with 9 bases separating them.

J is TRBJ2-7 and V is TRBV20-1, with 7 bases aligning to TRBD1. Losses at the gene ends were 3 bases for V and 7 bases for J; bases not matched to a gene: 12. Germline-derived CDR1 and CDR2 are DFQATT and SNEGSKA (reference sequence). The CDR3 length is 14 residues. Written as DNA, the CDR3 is TGCAGTGCTAGGAGACAGGGCCGGGGTGCGGAGCAGTACTTC. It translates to CSARRQGRGAEQYF.

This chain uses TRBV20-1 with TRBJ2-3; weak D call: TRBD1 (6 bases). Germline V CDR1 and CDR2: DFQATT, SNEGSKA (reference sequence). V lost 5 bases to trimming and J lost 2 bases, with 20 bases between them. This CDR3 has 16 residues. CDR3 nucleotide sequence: TGCAGTGCTCGCCCCGGGACAAGGCTTATCACAGATACGCAGTATTTT. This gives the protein CSARPGTRLITDTQYF.

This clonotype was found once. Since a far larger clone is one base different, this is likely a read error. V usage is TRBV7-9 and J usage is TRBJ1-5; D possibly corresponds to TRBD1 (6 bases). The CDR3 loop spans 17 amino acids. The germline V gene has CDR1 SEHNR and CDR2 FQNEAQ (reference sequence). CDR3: CASSPFGTTRRNRPQHF. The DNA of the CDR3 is TGTGCCAGCAGCCCGTTTGGGACAACGCGGCGCAATCGGCCCCAGCATTTT.

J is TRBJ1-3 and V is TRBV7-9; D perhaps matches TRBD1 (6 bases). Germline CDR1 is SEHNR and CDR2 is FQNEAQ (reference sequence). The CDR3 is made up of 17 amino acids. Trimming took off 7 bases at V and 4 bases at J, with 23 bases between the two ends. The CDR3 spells CASIQPGGQLWGNTIYF. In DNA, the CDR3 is TGTGCCAGCATCCAACCGGGGGGGCAGCTCTGGGGAAACACCATATATTTT.

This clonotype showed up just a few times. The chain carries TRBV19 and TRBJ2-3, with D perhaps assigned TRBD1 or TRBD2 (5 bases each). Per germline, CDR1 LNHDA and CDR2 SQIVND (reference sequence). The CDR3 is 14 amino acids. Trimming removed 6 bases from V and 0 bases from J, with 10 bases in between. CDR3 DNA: TGTGCCAGTAGCTGGGGACGTAGCACAGATACGCAGTATTTT. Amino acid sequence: CASSWGRSTDTQYF.

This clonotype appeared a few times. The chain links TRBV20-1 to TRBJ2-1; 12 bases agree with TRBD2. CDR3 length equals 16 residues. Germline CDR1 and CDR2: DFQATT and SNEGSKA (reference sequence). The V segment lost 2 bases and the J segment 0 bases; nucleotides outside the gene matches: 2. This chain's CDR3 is CSARLTSGSSYNEQFF. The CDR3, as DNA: TGCAGTGCTAGATTGACTAGCGGGAGCTCCTACAATGAGCAGTTCTTC.

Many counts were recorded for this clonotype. DNA for the CDR3: TGTGCCAGCAGATACACGAGGAACACTGAAGCTTTCTTT. Translating it yields CASRYTRNTEAFF. This chain links TRBV27 with TRBJ1-1; D is ambiguous. The CDR3 runs to 13 residues. From germline, CDR1 is MNHEY and CDR2 SMNVEV (reference sequence). Deletions cut 6 bases from V and 1 base from J, with 9 bases between.